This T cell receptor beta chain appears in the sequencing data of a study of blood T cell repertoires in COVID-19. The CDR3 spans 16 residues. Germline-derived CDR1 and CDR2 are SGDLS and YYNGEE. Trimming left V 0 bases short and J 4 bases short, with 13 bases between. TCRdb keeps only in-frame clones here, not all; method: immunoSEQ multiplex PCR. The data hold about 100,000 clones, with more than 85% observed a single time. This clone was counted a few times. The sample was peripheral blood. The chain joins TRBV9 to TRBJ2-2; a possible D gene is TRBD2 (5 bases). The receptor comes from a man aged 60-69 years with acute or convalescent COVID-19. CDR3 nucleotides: TGTGCCAGCAGCGTAGGATCTGGACTCATCACCGGGGAGCTGTTTTTT. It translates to CASSVGSGLITGELFF.